This T cell receptor beta chain came from a study of blood T cells in healthy people across ages. Donors were healthy Caucasian individuals from Russia aged about 6 to 100. A few counts support this clonotype. Between the trimmed V and J ends, which lost 7 bases and 7 bases, there was a span of 13 bases. Looked up from germline, CDR1 is SQVTM and CDR2 is ANQGSEA. This CDR3 comprises 11 residues. A second PCR, run for about 7 to 11 cycles, used a sample-barcoded 5' primer plus a J-beta primer mix. Via MiXCR, TCRdb re-called the 5' RACE reads, giving one row per CDR3 protein. In the table there are around 1,900,000 distinct CDR3 sequences, about two fifths of which are singletons.

The specimen sequenced was blood. The origin of this receptor is a human donor in good health. The chain recombines TRBV29-1 with TRBJ1-2; perhaps TRBD1 as D (5 bases). The chain's CDR3 is CSADSLGGYTF. CDR3 DNA sequence: TGCAGCGCAGACAGTCTAGGTGGCTACACCTTC.